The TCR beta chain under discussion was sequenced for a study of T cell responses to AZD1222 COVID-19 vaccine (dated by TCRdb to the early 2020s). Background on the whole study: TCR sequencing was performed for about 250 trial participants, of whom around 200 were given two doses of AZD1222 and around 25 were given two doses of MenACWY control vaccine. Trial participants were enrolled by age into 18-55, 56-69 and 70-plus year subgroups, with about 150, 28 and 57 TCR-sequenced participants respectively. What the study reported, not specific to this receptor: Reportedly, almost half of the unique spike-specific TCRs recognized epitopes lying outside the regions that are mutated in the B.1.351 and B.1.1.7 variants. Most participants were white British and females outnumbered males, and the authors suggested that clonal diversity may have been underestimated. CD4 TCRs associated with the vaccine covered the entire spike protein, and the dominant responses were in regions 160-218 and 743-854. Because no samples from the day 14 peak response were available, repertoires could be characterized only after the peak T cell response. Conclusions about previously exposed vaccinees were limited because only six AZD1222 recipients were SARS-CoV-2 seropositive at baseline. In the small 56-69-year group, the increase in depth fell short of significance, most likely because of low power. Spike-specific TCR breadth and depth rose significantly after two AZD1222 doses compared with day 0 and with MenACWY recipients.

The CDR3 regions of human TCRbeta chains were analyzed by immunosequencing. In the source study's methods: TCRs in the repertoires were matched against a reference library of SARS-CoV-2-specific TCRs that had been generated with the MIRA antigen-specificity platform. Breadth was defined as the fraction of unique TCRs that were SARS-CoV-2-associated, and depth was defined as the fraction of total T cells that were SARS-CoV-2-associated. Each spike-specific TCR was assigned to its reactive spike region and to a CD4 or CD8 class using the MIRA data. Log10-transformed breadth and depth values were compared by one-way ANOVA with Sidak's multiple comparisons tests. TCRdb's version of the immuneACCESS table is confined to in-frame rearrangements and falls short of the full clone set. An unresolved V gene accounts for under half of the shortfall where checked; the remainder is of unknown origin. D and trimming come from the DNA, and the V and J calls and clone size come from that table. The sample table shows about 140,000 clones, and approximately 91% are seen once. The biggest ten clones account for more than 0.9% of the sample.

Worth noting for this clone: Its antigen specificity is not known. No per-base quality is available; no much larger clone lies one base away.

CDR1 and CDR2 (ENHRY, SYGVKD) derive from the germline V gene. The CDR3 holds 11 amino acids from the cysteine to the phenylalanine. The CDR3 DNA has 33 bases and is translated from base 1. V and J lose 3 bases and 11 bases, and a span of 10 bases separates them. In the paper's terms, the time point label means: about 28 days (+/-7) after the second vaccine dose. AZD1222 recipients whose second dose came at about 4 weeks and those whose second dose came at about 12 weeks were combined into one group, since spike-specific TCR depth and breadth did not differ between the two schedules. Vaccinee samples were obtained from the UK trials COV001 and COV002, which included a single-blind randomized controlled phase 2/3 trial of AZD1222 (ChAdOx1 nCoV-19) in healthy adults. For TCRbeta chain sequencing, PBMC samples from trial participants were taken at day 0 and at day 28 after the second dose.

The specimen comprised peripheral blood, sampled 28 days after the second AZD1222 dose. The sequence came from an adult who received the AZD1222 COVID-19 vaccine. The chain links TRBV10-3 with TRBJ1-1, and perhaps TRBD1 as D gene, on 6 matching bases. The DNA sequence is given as TGTGCCATCAGTGAAAGGGGGGACGCTTTCTTT. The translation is CAISERGDAFF.